Below, one TCR beta chain is given with its context. Its specificity is not known. The data originate from a study of identifying expanded T cells in peripheral blood. Profiling relied on immunoSEQ multiplex PCR, and the TCRdb table lists in-frame clones only, not all of them. The sample lists 75,000 to 90,000 clones; 80% to 90% were seen once. The study's findings and limits: Roughly 1.1 clones differed between technical replicates, versus around 15 and 18 over time. Clone count variance between approximately two-week samples rose with total template count.

No infections or other immune events were documented during collection. Sample: blood. This TCR derives from a person aged 18-70 years in good health.

In DNA, the CDR3 is TGTGCCAGCAGCCCCGATGGGACAGGGTTCTCTGGAAACACCATATATTTT. Its translation: CASSPDGTGFSGNTIYF. V is TRBV7-9 and J is TRBJ1-3; 9 bases agree with TRBD1. Germline loops: CDR1 SEHNR, CDR2 FQNEAQ (reference sequence). CDR3 length equals 17 residues. With V trimmed by 5 bases and J by 0 bases, 8 bases remained unmatched. Filled out from reference TRBV7-9 and TRBJ1-3, the complete variable domain reads DTGVSQNPRHKITKRGQNVTFRCDPISEHNRLYWYRQTLGQGPEFLTYFQNEAQLEKSRLLSDRFSAERPKGSFSTLEIQRTEQGDSAMYLCASSPDGTGFSGNTIYFGEGSWLTVV.